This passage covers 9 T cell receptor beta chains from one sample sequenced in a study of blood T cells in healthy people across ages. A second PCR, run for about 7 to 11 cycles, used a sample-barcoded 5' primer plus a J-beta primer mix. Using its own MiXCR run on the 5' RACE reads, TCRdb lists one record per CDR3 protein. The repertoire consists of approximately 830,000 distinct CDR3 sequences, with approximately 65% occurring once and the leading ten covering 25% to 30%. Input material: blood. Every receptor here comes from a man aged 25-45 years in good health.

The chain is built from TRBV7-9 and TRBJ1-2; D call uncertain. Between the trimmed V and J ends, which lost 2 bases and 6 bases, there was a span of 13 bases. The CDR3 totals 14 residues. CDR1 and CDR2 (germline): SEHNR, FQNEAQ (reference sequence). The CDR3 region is CASSLSEIRDGYTF. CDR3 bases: TGTGCCAGCAGCTTAAGTGAGATTCGGGATGGCTACACCTTC.

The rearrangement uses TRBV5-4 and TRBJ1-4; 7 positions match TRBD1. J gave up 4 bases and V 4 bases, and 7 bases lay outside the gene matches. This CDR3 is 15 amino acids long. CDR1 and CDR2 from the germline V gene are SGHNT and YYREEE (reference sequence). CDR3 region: CASSARQGINEKLFF. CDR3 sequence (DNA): TGTGCCAGCAGCGCTCGACAGGGTATTAATGAAAAACTGTTTTTT. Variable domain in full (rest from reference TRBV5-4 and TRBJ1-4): ETGVTQSPTHLIKTRGQQVTLRCSSQSGHNTVSWYQQALGQGPQFIFQYYREEENGRGNFPPRFSGLQFPNYSSELNVNALELDDSALYLCASSARQGINEKLFFGSGTQLSVL.

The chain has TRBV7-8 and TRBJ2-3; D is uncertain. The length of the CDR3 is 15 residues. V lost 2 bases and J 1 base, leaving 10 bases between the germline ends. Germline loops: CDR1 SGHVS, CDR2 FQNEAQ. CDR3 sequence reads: CASSLRVLGTDTQYF. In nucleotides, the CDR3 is TGTGCCAGCAGCTTACGAGTCCTCGGCACAGATACGCAGTATTTT. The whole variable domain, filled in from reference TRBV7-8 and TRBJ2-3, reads GAGVSQSPRYKVAKRGQDVALRCDPISGHVSLFWYQQALGQGPEFLTYFQNEAQLDKSGLPSDRFFAERPEGSVSTLKIQRTQQEDSAVYLCASSLRVLGTDTQYFGPGTRLTVL.

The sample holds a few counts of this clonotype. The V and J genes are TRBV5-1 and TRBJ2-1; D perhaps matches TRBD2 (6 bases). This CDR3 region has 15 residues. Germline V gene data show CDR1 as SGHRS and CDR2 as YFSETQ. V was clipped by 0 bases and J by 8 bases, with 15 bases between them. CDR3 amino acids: CASSLASRGRHEQFF. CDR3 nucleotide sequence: TGCGCCAGCAGCTTGGCTAGCCGGGGGAGGCATGAGCAGTTCTTC.

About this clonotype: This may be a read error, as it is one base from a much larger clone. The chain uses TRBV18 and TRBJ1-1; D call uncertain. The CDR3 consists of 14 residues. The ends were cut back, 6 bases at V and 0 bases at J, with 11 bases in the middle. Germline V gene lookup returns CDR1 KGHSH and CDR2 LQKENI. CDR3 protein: CASSRVQLNTEAFF. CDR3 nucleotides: TGTGCCAGCTCTCGGGTACAGTTGAACACTGAAGCTTTCTTT.

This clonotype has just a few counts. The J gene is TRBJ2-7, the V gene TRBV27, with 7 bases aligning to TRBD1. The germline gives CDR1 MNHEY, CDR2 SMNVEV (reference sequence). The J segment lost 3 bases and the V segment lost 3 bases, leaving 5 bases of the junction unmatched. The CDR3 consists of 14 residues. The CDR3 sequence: CASSFGQAYYEQYF. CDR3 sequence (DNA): TGTGCCAGCAGTTTCGGACAGGCCTACTACGAGCAGTACTTC.

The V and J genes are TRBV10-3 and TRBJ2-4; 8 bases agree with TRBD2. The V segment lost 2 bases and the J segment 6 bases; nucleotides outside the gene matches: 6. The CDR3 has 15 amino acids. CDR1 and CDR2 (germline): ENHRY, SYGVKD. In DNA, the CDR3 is TGTGCCATCAGTGAGCCGGCGGGGGGCTTAAACATTCAGTACTTC. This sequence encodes CAISEPAGGLNIQYF.

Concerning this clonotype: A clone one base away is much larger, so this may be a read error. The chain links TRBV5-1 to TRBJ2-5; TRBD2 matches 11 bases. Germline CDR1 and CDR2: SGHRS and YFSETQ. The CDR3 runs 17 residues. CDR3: CASSLALAGGVQETRYF. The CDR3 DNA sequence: TGCGCCAGCAGCTTGGCTCTAGCGGGGGGCGTCCAAGAGACCCGGTACTTC. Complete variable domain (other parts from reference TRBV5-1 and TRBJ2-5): KAGVTQTPRYLIKTRGQQVTLSCSPISGHRSVSWYQQTPGQGLQFLFEYFSETQRNKGNFPGRFSGRQFSNSRSEMNVSTLELGDSALYLCASSLALAGGVQETRYFGPGTRLLVL.

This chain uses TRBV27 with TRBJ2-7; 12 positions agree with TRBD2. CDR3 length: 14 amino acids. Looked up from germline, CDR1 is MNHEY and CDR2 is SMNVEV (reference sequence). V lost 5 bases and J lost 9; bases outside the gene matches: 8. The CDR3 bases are TGTGCCAGCAGTCCCACTAGCGGGGGGCTTGTGCAGTACTTC. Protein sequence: CASSPTSGGLVQYF.